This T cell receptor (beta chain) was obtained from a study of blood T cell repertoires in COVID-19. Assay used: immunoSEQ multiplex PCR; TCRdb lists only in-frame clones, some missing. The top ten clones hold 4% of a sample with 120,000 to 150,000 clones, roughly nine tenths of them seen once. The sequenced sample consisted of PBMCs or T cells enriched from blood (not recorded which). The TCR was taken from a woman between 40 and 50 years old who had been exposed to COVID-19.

This chain's CDR3 is CASSNRDRGVYTEAFF. In DNA form, the CDR3 reads TGTGCCAGTAGTAACCGGGACAGGGGCGTTTACACTGAAGCTTTCTTT. The V and J genes are TRBV19 and TRBJ1-1; 10 bases align to TRBD1. Per germline, CDR1 LNHDA and CDR2 SQIVND (reference sequence). This CDR3 is built from 16 residues. Losses at the gene ends were 4 bases for V and 3 bases for J; bases not matched to a gene: 8.